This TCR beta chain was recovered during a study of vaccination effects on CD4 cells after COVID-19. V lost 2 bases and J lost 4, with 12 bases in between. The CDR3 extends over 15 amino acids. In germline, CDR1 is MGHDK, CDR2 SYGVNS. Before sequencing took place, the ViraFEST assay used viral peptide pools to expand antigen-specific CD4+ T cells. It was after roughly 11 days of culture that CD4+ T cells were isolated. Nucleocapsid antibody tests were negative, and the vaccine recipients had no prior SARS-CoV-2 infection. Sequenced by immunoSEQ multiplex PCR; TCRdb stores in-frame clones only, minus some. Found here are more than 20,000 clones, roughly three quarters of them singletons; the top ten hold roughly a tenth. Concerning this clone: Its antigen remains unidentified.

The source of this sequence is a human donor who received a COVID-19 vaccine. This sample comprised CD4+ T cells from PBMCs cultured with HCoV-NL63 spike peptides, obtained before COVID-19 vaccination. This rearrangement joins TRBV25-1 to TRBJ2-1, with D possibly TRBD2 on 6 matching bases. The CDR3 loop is CASSEGGDPYNEQFF. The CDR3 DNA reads TGTGCCAGCAGTGAAGGCGGGGACCCATACAATGAGCAGTTCTTC.